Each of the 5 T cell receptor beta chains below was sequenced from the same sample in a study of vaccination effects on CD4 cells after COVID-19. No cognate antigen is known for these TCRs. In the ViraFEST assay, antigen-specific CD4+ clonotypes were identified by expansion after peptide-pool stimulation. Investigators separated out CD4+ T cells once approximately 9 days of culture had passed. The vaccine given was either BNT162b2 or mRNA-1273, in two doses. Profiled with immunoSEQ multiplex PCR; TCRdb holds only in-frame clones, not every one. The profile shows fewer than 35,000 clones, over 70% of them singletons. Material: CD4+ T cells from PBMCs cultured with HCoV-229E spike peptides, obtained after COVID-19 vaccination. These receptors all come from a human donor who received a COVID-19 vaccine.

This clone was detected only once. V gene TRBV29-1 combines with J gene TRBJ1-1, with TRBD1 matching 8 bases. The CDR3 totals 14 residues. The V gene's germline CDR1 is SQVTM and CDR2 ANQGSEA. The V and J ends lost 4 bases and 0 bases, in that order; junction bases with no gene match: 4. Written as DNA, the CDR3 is TGCAGCGTTGCCCGACAGGGGATGAACACTGAAGCTTTCTTT. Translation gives CSVARQGMNTEAFF.

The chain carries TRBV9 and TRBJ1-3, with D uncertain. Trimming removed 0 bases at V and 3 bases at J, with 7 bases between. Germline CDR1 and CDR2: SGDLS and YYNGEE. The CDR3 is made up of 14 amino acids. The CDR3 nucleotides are TGTGCCAGCAGCGTAGATCGGTTTGGAAACACCATATATTTT. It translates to CASSVDRFGNTIYF.

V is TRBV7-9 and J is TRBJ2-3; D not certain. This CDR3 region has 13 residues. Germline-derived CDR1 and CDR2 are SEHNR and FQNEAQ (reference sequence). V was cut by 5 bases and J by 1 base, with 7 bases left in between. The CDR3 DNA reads TGTGCCAGCAGCCAGAGCGGCACAGATACGCAGTATTTT. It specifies CASSQSGTDTQYF. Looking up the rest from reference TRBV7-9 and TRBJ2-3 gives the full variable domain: DTGVSQNPRHKITKRGQNVTFRCDPISEHNRLYWYRQTLGQGPEFLTYFQNEAQLEKSRLLSDRFSAERPKGSFSTLEIQRTEQGDSAMYLCASSQSGTDTQYFGPGTRLTVL.

The DNA for the CDR3 is TGCGCCAGCAGCTTGGTTGTGGGTCAGCCCCAGCATTTT. As protein: CASSLVVGQPQHF. The gene calls are TRBV5-1 and TRBJ1-5; D gene ambiguous. Trimming removed 0 bases from V and 6 bases from J, with 7 bases in between. Germline-derived CDR1 and CDR2 are SGHRS and YFSETQ. CDR3 length: 13 residues.

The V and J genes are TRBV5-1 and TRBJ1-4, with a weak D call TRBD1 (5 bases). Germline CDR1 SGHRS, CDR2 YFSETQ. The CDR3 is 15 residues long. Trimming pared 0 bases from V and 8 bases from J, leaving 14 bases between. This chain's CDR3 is CASSLGGQGREKLFF. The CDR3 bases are TGCGCCAGCAGCTTGGGCGGACAAGGGCGCGAAAAACTGTTTTTT.